One and the same sample provided the 16 T cell receptor beta chains below, sequenced in a study of blood T cell repertoires in COVID-19. Sequencing was performed with immunoSEQ multiplex PCR; in TCRdb, only in-frame clones are kept and a portion is missing. The data contain some 140,000 clones, roughly 83% of them singletons. Material for sequencing was peripheral blood. These receptor sequences come from a woman between 65 and 79 years old with COVID-19, enrolled during active disease.

The chain combines TRBV7-8 with TRBJ1-2; D gene unclear. Germline-derived CDR1 and CDR2 are SGHVS and FQNEAQ. CDR3 length: 17 amino acids. V lost 1 base and J lost 1, with 16 bases in between. CDR3 amino acids: CASSLGREGTHNYGYTF. The CDR3 DNA follows: TGTGCCAGCAGCTTAGGTCGGGAGGGCACCCATAACTATGGCTACACCTTC.

This clone was picked up a small number of times. The chain recombines TRBV6-5 with TRBJ1-4; possibly TRBD1 for D (6 bases). Trimming pared 8 bases from V and 7 bases from J, leaving 14 bases between. Germline V gene data show CDR1 as MNHEY and CDR2 as SVGAGI. The CDR3 extends over 13 amino acids. This chain's CDR3 is CASGGGRFEKLFF. The CDR3 DNA is TGTGCCAGCGGCGGGGGGCGGTTTGAAAAACTGTTTTTT.

The chain couples TRBV9 to TRBJ1-2; D uncertain. Germline assignment: CDR1 SGDLS and CDR2 YYNGEE. The CDR3 is 15 amino acids. Trimming removed 2 bases at V and 6 bases at J, with 17 bases between. The DNA of the CDR3 is TGTGCCAGCAGCGTCATGGGGAATCGGGAAGATGGCTACACCTTC. Translation gives CASSVMGNREDGYTF.

The CDR3 spells CASSHLRGQRGWTRTDTQYF. CDR3 sequence (DNA): TGTGCCAGCAGCCATCTCCGGGGCCAGCGGGGGTGGACTCGCACAGATACGCAGTATTTT. The genes are TRBV4-2 and TRBJ2-3; 8 bases agree with TRBD2. The germline gives CDR1 LGHNA, CDR2 YNFKEQ. Trimming removed 3 bases from V and 1 base from J; junction bases left unmatched: 18. CDR3 length: 20 amino acids.

V gene TRBV7-2 combines with J gene TRBJ1-2, with D perhaps TRBD1 (6 bases). There are 15 residues in the CDR3. Germline CDR1 SGHTA, CDR2 FQGNSA. Between the trimmed V and J ends, which lost 5 bases and 7 bases, there was a span of 20 bases. The CDR3, as DNA: TGTGCCAGCAGCAGCACAGGGTACGCAGGGTCTGGCTACACCTTC. It codes for CASSSTGYAGSGYTF.

V is TRBV10-3 and J is TRBJ1-1; 9 nucleotides match TRBD1. The CDR3 spans 15 residues. V lost 6 bases and J lost 5; bases outside the gene matches: 10. Germline CDR1 reads ENHRY; CDR2 reads SYGVKD. The CDR3 nucleotides are TGTGCCATCAGGGATACCGGGACAGGGAGAACTGAAGCTTTCTTT. Its translation: CAIRDTGTGRTEAFF.

V gene TRBV29-1 combines with J gene TRBJ1-1; TRBD1 is a possible D gene (6 bases). This CDR3 spans 14 amino acids. CDR1 is SQVTM and CDR2 is ANQGSEA in the germline V gene. Trimming left V 4 bases short and J 4 bases short, with 16 bases between. The CDR3 DNA is TGCAGCGTTGGGGACAACCCAATGGGCACTGAAGCTTTCTTT. As protein: CSVGDNPMGTEAFF.

V and J are TRBV19 and TRBJ1-6, with TRBD1 matching 9 bases. The CDR3 spans 14 residues. The germline CDR1 and CDR2 sequences are LNHDA and SQIVND (reference sequence). V dropped 10 bases and J dropped 9; count of bases not matched to a gene: 10. DNA for the CDR3: TGTGCCACCACCGGGGACAGGGCAAGTTCACCCCTCCACTTT. Translation: CATTGDRASSPLHF.

CDR3 in DNA: TGTGCCAGCAGTTCTAGTACAGGGATCGCCTATGGCTACACCTTC. This encodes CASSSSTGIAYGYTF. The chain links TRBV7-9 to TRBJ1-2, with TRBD1 as a possible D gene (6 bases). The V end was cut by 6 bases, the J end by 4 bases, with 18 bases between. Germline V lookup: CDR1 SEHNR, CDR2 FQNEAQ (reference sequence). This CDR3 region has 15 residues.

The chain has TRBV18 and TRBJ1-2, with 7 bases matching TRBD1. CDR3 size: 13 residues. The trim removed 3 bases at V and 8 bases at J, leaving 6 bases unmatched. Per the germline V gene, CDR1 is KGHSH and CDR2 is LQKENI. CDR3 region: CASSPRQGDGYTF. In DNA, the CDR3 is TGTGCCAGCTCACCGCGACAGGGAGACGGCTACACCTTC.

The chain carries TRBV3-1 (or the pseudogene TRBV3-2) and TRBJ1-1; D gene uncertain. The germline V gene encodes CDR1 LGHDT and CDR2 YNNKEL (reference sequence). The V end was cut by 3 bases, the J end by 4 bases, with 12 bases between. This CDR3 region has 14 residues. The CDR3 sequence is CASSHPGEGTEAFF. The CDR3 DNA is TGTGCCAGCAGCCACCCCGGGGAGGGCACTGAAGCTTTCTTT.

The CDR3 reads CASSTLGGANSPLHF. CDR3 coding DNA: TGTGCCAGCAGCACTTTGGGGGGTGCGAATTCACCCCTCCACTTT. V usage is TRBV6-6 and J usage is TRBJ1-6; D possibly corresponds to TRBD1 (5 bases). V dropped 6 bases and J dropped 7 bases, with 16 bases sitting between them. The germline V gene has CDR1 MNHNY and CDR2 SVGAGI (reference sequence). The length of the CDR3 is 15 residues.

V and J are TRBV23-1 and TRBJ2-3; the match to TRBD1 covers 8 bases. TRBV23-1 is an open reading frame, and its role is uncertain. The trim removed 4 bases at V and 4 bases at J, leaving 10 bases unmatched. The CDR3 runs 16 residues. The CDR3 bases are TGCGCCAGCAGTCCCCCAGGGGGCGGTCTCGCAGATACGCAGTATTTT. Amino acid sequence: CASSPPGGGLADTQYF.

This clone was detected once. This chain connects TRBV19 to TRBJ1-3; the match to TRBD1 covers 10 bases. Trimming took 5 bases from V and 4 from J; bases not matched to a gene: 8. Per the germline V gene, CDR1 is LNHDA and CDR2 is SQIVND (reference sequence). The CDR3 contains 16 residues. This CDR3 is CASSERQGARGNTIYF. The CDR3 DNA sequence: TGTGCCAGTAGTGAACGACAGGGGGCAAGAGGAAACACCATATATTTT.

The gene calls are TRBV5-4 and TRBJ2-4; 9 bases align to TRBD2. Germline V gene lookup returns CDR1 SGHNT and CDR2 YYREEE (reference sequence). The ends lost 1 base at V and 6 bases at J; junction bases unmatched: 8. This CDR3 region has 16 residues. In nucleotides, the CDR3 is TGTGCCAGCAGCTTGTCGCGGGGGGGCCAGGGAAACATTCAGTACTTC. Its protein product is CASSLSRGGQGNIQYF.

The chain is built from TRBV9 and TRBJ1-6; TRBD1 aligns across 7 bases. The CDR3 is made up of 15 amino acids. The germline CDR1 and CDR2 sequences are SGDLS and YYNGEE. J was trimmed by 8 bases and V by 3 bases; bases with no gene match: 8. The DNA of the CDR3 is TGTGCCAGCAGCGCCACGACAGGGAATGATTCACCCCTCCACTTT. It specifies CASSATTGNDSPLHF.